This TCR beta chain was sequenced in a study of regulatory T cells in long-lasting Graves disease. Study-level findings and limits: Persistent disease was associated with favored TRBV28 usage and with favored use of TRBJ1-2 and TRBJ2-5. Examination was confined to peripheral blood, excluding thyroid tissue.

This sample's time point: persistent/refractory GD, antithyroid drugs over 5 years with positive TRAb. Preparation of the TCR library used RNA extracted from PBMCs. Libraries of TCR beta came from iRepertoire HTBI primers plus Arm-PCR of CDR3 regions. TCRdb ran MiXCR on the multiplex PCR reads and lists one entry per CDR3 protein. The table includes roughly 700,000 distinct CDR3 sequences, around 30% detected once. This clonotype was seen repeatedly, ten times or more. Its antigen is currently unknown. The CDR3 spans 14 residues. Looked up from germline, CDR1 is MNHNS and CDR2 is SASEGT. Trimming took 5 bases from V and 7 from J; bases not matched to a gene: 9.

This clonotype originated in a female donor with Graves disease. The sequencing used peripheral blood mononuclear cells (PBMCs), collected when the disease was refractory, from a patient treated with antithyroid drugs. The chain has TRBV6-1 and TRBJ2-7, with 9 bases lining up with TRBD2. DNA of the CDR3: TGTGCCAGCAGTAGCACGGGACTAGCCAGGGAGCAGTACTTC. Amino acids: CASSSTGLAREQYF.